This T cell receptor (beta chain) stems from a study of T cell responses to AZD1222 COVID-19 vaccine. Clones were read by immunoSEQ multiplex PCR, and TCRdb kept only the in-frame ones, dropping some. In the table there are around 140,000 clones, roughly 88% of which are singletons. As for this clone: Its antigen is as yet unknown.

General study points: The CD4 TCRs associated with vaccination extended across spike and predominated at 160-218 and 743-854. Donors were largely white British and mainly female; clonal diversity was possibly underestimated.

The CDR3 is made up of 17 amino acids. The ends lost 6 bases at V and 1 base at J; junction bases unmatched: 10. Germline CDR1 and CDR2: MDHEN and SYDVKM. This TCR was recovered from an adult who received the AZD1222 COVID-19 vaccine. The sample here was peripheral blood, taken 28 days after the second AZD1222 dose. The chain combines TRBV28 with TRBJ1-5; 9 bases line up with TRBD1. The CDR3 sequence is CASRSGQGLRSNQPQHF. CDR3 nucleotides: TGTGCCAGCAGGTCGGGACAGGGATTACGGAGCAATCAGCCCCAGCATTTT.